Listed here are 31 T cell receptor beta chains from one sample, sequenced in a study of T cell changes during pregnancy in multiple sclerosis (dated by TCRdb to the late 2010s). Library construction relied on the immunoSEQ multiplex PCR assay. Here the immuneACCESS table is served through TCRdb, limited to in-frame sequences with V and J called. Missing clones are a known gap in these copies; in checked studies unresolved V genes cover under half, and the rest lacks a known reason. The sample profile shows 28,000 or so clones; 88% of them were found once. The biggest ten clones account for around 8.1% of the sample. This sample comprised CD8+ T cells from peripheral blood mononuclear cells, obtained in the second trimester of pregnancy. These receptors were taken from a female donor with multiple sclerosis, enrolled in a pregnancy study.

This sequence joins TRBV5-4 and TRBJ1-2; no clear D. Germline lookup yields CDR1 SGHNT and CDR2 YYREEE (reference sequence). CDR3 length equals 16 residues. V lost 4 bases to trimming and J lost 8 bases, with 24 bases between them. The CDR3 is CASSLSLATTPQGYTF. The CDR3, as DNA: TGTGCCAGCAGCCTCAGCTTAGCCACTACCCCTCAGGGCTACACCTTC.

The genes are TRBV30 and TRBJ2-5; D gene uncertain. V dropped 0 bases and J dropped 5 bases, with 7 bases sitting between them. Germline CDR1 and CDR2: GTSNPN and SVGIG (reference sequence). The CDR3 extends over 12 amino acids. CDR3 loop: CAWSVSAETQYF. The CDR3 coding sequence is TGTGCCTGGAGTGTGAGCGCGGAGACCCAGTACTTC.

The CDR3 region has the DNA TGTGCCAGCAGCGTAAGCCGGGACAGGGGGAACTATGGCTACACCTTC. It is translated as CASSVSRDRGNYGYTF. The genes are TRBV9 and TRBJ1-2, with TRBD1 matching 11 bases. The CDR3 length is 16 residues. From germline, CDR1 is SGDLS and CDR2 YYNGEE. The V segment lost 1 base and the J segment 2 bases; nucleotides outside the gene matches: 4.

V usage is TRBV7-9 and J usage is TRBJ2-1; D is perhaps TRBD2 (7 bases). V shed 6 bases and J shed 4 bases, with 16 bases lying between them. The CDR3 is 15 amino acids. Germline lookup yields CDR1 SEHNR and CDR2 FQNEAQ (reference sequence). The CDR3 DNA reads TGTGCCAGCAGAGGGCGCGGGGGCGATTACAATGAGCAGTTCTTC. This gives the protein CASRGRGGDYNEQFF.

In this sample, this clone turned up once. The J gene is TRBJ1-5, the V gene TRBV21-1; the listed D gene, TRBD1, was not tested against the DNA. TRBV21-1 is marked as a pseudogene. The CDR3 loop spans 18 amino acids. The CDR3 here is CARSEPGQGAKAGQPQHF. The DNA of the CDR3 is TGTGCCCGCTCAGAGCCGGGACAGGGGGCTAAGGCAGGTCAGCCCCAGCATTTT.

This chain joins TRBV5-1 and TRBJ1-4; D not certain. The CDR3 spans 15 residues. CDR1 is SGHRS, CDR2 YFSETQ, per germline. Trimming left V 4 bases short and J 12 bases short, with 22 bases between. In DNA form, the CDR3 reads TGCGCCAGCAGCCCGGCGGTAGCGGACTCGAGGGAACTGTTTTTT. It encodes CASSPAVADSRELFF.

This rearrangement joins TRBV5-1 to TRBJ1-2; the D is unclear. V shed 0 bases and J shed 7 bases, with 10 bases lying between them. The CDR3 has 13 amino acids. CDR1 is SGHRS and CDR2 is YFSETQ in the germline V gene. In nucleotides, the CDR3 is TGCGCCAGCAGCTTGGATTGGAGGTTTGGCTACACCTTC. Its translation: CASSLDWRFGYTF.

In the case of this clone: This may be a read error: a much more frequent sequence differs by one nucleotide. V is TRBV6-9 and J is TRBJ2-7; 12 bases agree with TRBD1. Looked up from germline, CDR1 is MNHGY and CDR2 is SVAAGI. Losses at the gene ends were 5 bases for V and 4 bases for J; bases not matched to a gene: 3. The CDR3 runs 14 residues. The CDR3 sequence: CASSEGQGAYEQYF. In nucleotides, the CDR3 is TGTGCCAGCAGTGAGGGACAGGGGGCGTACGAGCAGTACTTC.

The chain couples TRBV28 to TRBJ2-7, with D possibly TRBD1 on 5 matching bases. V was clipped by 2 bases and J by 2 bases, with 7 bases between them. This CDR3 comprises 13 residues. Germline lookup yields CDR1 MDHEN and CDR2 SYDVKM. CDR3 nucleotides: TGTGCCAGCAGTTTAGGACACCCCTACGAGCAGTACTTC. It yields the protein CASSLGHPYEQYF. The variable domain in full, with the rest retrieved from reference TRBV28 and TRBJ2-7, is DVKVTQSSRYLVKRTGEKVFLECVQDMDHENMFWYRQDPGLGLRLIYFSYDVKMKEKGDIPEGYSVSREKKERFSLILESASTNQTSMYLCASSLGHPYEQYFGPGTRLTVT.

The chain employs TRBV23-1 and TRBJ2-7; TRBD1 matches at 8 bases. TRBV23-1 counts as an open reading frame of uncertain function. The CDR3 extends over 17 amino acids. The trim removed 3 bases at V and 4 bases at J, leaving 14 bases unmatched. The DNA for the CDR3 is TGCGCCAGCAGTCACCTCCTTACCGGGACAGGTGGGTACGAGCAGTACTTC. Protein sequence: CASSHLLTGTGGYEQYF.

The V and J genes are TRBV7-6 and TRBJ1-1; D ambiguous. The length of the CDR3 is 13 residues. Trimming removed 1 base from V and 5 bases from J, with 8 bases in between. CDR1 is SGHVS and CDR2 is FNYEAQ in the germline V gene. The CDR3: CASSLDRETEAFF. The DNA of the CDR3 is TGTGCCAGCAGCTTAGATCGGGAGACTGAAGCTTTCTTT.

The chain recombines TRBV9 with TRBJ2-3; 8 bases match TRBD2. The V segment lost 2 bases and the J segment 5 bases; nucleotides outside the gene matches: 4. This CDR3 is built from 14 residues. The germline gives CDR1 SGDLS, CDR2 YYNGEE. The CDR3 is CASSVSGKVDTQYF. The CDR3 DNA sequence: TGTGCCAGCAGCGTTAGCGGGAAGGTAGATACGCAGTATTTT.

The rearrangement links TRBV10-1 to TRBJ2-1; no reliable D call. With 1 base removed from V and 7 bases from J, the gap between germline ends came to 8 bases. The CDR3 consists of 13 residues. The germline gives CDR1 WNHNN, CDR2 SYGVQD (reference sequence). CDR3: CASSELPGNEQFF. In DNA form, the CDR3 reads TGCGCCAGCAGTGAGTTGCCAGGAAATGAGCAGTTCTTC.

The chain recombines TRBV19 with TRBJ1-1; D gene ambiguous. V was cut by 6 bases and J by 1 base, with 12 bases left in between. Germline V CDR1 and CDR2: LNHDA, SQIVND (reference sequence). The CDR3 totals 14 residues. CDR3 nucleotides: TGTGCCAGTAGCCTGGTTGCGCCGAACACTGAAGCTTTCTTT. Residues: CASSLVAPNTEAFF.

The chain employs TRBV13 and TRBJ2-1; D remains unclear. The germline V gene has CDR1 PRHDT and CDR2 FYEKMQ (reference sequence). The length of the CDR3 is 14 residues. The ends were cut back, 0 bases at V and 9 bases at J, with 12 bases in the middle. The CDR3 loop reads CASSLGLDGSEQFF. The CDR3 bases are TGTGCCAGCAGCTTAGGCCTCGACGGGTCTGAGCAGTTCTTC.

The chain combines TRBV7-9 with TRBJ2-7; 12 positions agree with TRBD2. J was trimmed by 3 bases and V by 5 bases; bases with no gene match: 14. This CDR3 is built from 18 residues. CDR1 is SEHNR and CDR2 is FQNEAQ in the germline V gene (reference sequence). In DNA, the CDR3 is TGTGCCAGCAGCCCAACCCGTGGACGACTAGCGGGGGTCTACGAGCAGTACTTC. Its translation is CASSPTRGRLAGVYEQYF.

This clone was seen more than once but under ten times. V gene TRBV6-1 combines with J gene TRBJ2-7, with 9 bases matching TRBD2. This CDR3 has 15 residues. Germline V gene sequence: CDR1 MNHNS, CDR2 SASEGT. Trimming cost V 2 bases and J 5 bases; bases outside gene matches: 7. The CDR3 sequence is CASSESAGGPHEQYF. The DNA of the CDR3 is TGTGCCAGCAGTGAATCCGCGGGGGGGCCTCACGAGCAGTACTTC.

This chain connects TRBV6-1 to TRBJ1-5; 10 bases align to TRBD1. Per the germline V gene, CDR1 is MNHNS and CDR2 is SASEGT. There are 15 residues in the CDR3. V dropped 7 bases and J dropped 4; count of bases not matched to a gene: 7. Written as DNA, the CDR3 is TGTGCCAGCACCCGGGACAGGGGCTTTAATCAGCCCCAGCATTTT. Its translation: CASTRDRGFNQPQHF.

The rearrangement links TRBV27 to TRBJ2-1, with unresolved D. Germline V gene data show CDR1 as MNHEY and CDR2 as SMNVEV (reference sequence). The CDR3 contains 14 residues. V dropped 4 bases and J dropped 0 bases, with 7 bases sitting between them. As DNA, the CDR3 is TGTGCCAGCAGTTCCGGGTCCTCCTACAATGAGCAGTTCTTC. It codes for CASSSGSSYNEQFF.

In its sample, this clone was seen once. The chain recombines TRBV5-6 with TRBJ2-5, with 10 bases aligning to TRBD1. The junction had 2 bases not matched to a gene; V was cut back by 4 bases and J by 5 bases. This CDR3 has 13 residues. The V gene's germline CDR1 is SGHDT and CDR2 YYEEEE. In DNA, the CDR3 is TGTGCCAGCAGCGTGGACAGGGGGGAGACCCAGTACTTC. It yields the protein CASSVDRGETQYF.

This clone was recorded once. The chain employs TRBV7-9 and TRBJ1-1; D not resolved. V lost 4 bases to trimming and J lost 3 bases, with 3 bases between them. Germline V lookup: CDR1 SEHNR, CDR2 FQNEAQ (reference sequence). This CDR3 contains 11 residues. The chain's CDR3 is CASSSYTEAFF. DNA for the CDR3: TGTGCCAGCAGCTCGTACACTGAAGCTTTCTTT.

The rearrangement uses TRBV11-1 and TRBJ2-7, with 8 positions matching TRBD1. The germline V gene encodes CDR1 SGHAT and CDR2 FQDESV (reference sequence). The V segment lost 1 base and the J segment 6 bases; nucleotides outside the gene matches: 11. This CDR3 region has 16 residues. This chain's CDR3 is CASSLVSGQGVGEQYF. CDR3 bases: TGTGCCAGCAGCTTAGTTTCCGGACAGGGTGTGGGCGAGCAGTACTTC.

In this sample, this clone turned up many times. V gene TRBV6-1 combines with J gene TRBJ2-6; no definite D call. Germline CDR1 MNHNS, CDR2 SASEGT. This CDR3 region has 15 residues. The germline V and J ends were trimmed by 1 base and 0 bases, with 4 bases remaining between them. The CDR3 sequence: CASSEDSSGANVLTF. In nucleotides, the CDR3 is TGTGCCAGCAGTGAAGACAGCTCTGGGGCCAACGTCCTGACTTTC.

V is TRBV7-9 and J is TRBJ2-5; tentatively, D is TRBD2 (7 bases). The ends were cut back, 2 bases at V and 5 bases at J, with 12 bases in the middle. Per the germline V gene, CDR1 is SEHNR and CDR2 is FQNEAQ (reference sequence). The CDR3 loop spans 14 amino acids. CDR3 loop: CASSLKGGGETQYF. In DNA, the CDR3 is TGTGCCAGCAGCTTAAAGGGGGGAGGGGAGACCCAGTACTTC.

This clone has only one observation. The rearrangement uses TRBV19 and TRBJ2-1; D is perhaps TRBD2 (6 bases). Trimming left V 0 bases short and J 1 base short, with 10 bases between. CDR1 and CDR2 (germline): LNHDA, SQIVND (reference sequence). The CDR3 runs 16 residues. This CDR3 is CASSIEWRDSYNEQFF. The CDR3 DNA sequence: TGTGCCAGTAGTATAGAGTGGCGGGATTCCTACAATGAGCAGTTCTTC.

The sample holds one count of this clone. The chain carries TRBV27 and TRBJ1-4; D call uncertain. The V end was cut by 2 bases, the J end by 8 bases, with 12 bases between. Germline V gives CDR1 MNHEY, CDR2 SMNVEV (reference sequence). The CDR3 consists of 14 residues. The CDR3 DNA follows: TGTGCCAGCAGTTTAAAGGCCGGGTTGGAAAAACTGTTTTTT. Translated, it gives CASSLKAGLEKLFF.

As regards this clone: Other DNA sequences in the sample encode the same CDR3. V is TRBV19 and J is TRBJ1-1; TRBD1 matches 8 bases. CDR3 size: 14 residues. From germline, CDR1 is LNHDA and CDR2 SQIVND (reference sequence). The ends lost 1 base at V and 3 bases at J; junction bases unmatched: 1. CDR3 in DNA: TGTGCCAGTAGTATAGGACAGGGGTACACTGAAGCTTTCTTT. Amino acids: CASSIGQGYTEAFF.

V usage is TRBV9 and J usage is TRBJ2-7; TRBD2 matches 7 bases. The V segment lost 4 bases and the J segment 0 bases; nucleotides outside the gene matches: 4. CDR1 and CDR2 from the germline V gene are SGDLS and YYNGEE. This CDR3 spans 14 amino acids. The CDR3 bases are TGTGCCAGCAGCCCATCGGGGGGCTCCTACGAGCAGTACTTC. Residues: CASSPSGGSYEQYF.

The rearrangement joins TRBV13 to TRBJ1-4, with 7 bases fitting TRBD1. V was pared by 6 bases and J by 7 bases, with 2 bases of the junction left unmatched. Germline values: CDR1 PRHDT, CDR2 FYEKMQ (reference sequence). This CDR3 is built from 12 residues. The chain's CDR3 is CASRTGLEKLFF. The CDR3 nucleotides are TGTGCCAGCAGGACAGGGCTTGAAAAACTGTTTTTT.

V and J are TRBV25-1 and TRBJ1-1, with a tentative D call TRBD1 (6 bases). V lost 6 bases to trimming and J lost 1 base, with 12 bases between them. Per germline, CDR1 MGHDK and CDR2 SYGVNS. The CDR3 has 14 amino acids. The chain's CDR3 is CASSWDIENTEAFF. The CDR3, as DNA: TGTGCCAGCAGCTGGGACATCGAGAACACTGAAGCTTTCTTT.

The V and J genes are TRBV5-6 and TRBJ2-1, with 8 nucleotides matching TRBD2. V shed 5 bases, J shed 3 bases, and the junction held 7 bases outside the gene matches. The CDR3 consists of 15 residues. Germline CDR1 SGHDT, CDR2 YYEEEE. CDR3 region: CASRFSTSGYNEQFF. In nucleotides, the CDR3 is TGTGCCAGCAGATTTTCCACTAGCGGCTACAATGAGCAGTTCTTC. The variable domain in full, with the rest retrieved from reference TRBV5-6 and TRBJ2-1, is DAGVTQSPTHLIKTRGQQVTLRCSPKSGHDTVSWYQQALGQGPQFIFQYYEEEERQRGNFPDRFSGHQFPNYSSELNVNALLLGDSALYLCASRFSTSGYNEQFFGPGTRLTVL.